Shown below are 22 T cell receptor beta chains from a single sample sequenced in a study of T cells in Graves' hyperthyroidism and ophthalmopathy. There were TCR beta CDR3 regions amplified from RNA transcripts. A set of HTBI primers served as the primers for a first-round RT-PCR of the TCR CDR3. A single record per CDR3 protein comes from TCRdb applying MiXCR to the multiplex PCR reads. The sample holds around 520,000 distinct CDR3 sequences; less than 15% are singletons and the top ten take 11% to 15%. The sequenced sample was blood. These receptors all come from a woman aged 40 to 49 with Graves' hyperthyroidism.

The sample holds many counts of this clonotype. This chain connects TRBV6-5 to TRBJ2-7, with D possibly being TRBD2 (6 bases). Germline lookup yields CDR1 MNHEY and CDR2 SVGAGI. The CDR3 is 15 residues long. Trimming pared 2 bases from V and 7 bases from J, leaving 18 bases between. The CDR3 is CASSYGRTTEGEQYF. The CDR3 DNA sequence: TGTGCCAGCAGTTACGGTCGGACTACCGAGGGGGAGCAGTACTTC.

This clonotype was counted many times. The V call is TRBV7-2, the J call TRBJ2-1, with TRBD1 matching 9 bases. The germline V gene encodes CDR1 SGHTA and CDR2 FQGNSA. Trimming at V came to 4 bases and at J to 5 bases, leaving 6 bases not matched to a gene. The CDR3 is 15 amino acids. CDR3 coding DNA: TGTGCCAGCAGCTCGGGACAGGGAGGGAACAATGAGCAGTTCTTC. Protein product: CASSSGQGGNNEQFF.

This clonotype came up many times. This chain links TRBV12-3 or TRBV12-4 with TRBJ1-2; D is perhaps TRBD1 (5 bases). The CDR3 totals 15 residues. Trimming took 3 bases from V and 4 from J, leaving 15 bases between them. The CDR3 loop is CASSFLGAGGYGYTF. CDR3 nucleotide sequence: TGTGCCAGCAGTTTTTTAGGGGCAGGCGGCTATGGCTACACCTTC.

This clonotype was seen only a few times. DNA for the CDR3: TGTGCCAGCAGCTCACAGGGCTCTGGGGCCAACGTCCTGACTTTC. It is translated as CASSSQGSGANVLTF. The chain recombines TRBV5-6 with TRBJ2-6, with D perhaps TRBD1 (6 bases). Trimming cost V 3 bases and J 0 bases, with 7 bases left between them. Germline V gene sequence: CDR1 SGHDT, CDR2 YYEEEE. The CDR3 is 15 residues long. The whole variable domain, filled in from reference TRBV5-6 and TRBJ2-6, reads DAGVTQSPTHLIKTRGQQVTLRCSPKSGHDTVSWYQQALGQGPQFIFQYYEEEERQRGNFPDRFSGHQFPNYSSELNVNALLLGDSALYLCASSSQGSGANVLTFGAGSRLTVL.

Comment on this clonotype: This sequence may be a read error, since a much larger clone differs from it by one base. CDR3 DNA sequence: TGTGCCTGGAGCCCCGGGGGGAATGGAAAACTGTTTTTT. It encodes CAWSPGGNGKLFF. The chain links TRBV30 to TRBJ1-4, with D possibly being TRBD1 (5 bases). This CDR3 comprises 13 residues. CDR1 is GTSNPN, CDR2 SVGIG, per germline (reference sequence).

This clonotype was detected many times. V is TRBV28 and J is TRBJ1-1; 7 bases map to TRBD1. Germline V CDR1 and CDR2: MDHEN, SYDVKM. V lost 4 bases, J lost 3 bases, and 5 bases stayed unmatched. The CDR3 loop spans 14 amino acids. The CDR3 region is CASSYPTGHTEAFF. DNA of the CDR3: TGTGCCAGCAGTTACCCGACAGGGCACACTGAAGCTTTCTTT.

The chain is built from TRBV14 and TRBJ1-1; 8 bases map to TRBD1. CDR1 SGHDN and CDR2 FVKESK come from the germline V gene. V shed 4 bases, J shed 11 bases, and the junction held 6 bases outside the gene matches. The CDR3 consists of 12 residues. The CDR3 nucleotides are TGTGCCAGCAGCCCCTGGACAGGGATGGCTTTCTTT. This sequence encodes CASSPWTGMAFF.

This clonotype was detected many times. V is TRBV29-1 and J is TRBJ2-2; TRBD2 might be the D (5 bases). The CDR3 contains 14 residues. Trimming left V 3 bases short and J 1 base short, with 9 bases between. CDR1 SQVTM and CDR2 ANQGSEA come from the germline V gene. The CDR3 nucleotides read TGCAGCGTTGAGGTGGAGGAGAACACCGGGGAGCTGTTTTTT. This encodes CSVEVEENTGELFF.

This clonotype was counted at least ten times. The CDR3 DNA reads TGTGCCAGCAGGGAACTAGCTACCGGGGAGCTGTTTTTT. Translated: CASRELATGELFF. The gene calls are TRBV6-1 and TRBJ2-2; a possible D gene is TRBD2 (6 bases). The CDR3 length is 13 residues. From germline, CDR1 is MNHNS and CDR2 SASEGT. Trimming removed 6 bases from V and 5 bases from J, with 10 bases in between.

There are many counts of this clonotype. The chain is built from TRBV28 and TRBJ1-5; perhaps TRBD1 as D (6 bases). Germline CDR1 MDHEN, CDR2 SYDVKM. Trimming pared 7 bases from V and 2 bases from J, leaving 15 bases between. This CDR3 contains 15 residues. DNA for the CDR3: TGTGCCAGCACCCCAGGGGATCGGGGCAATCAGCCCCAGCATTTT. It translates to CASTPGDRGNQPQHF. The full variable domain, completed using reference TRBV28 and TRBJ1-5, is DVKVTQSSRYLVKRTGEKVFLECVQDMDHENMFWYRQDPGLGLRLIYFSYDVKMKEKGDIPEGYSVSREKKERFSLILESASTNQTSMYLCASTPGDRGNQPQHFGDGTRLSIL.

This clonotype was detected a few times. This chain links TRBV10-2 with TRBJ1-2, with D tentatively TRBD1 (5 bases). Looked up from germline, CDR1 is WSHSY and CDR2 is SAAADI. This CDR3 is 12 amino acids long. Trimming shortened V by 7 bases and J by 2 bases, and 8 bases separated the two germline ends. Written as DNA, the CDR3 is TGCGCCAGCAACGGGGGGAACTATGGCTACACCTTC. Amino acid sequence: CASNGGNYGYTF.

This clonotype occurred many times. The chain carries TRBV14 and TRBJ2-1; 8 positions agree with TRBD2. Germline values: CDR1 SGHDN, CDR2 FVKESK. CDR3 size: 17 residues. With 4 bases clipped from V and 5 bases from J, the junction kept 13 bases outside the gene matches. Here the CDR3 reads CASSPPPSAGDNNEQFF. The CDR3 nucleotides read TGTGCCAGCAGCCCACCCCCGTCAGCGGGAGATAACAATGAGCAGTTCTTC.

There are many counts of this clonotype. The chain has TRBV28 and TRBJ2-3, with D possibly matching TRBD2 (6 bases). Looked up from germline, CDR1 is MDHEN and CDR2 is SYDVKM. With 2 bases removed from V and 2 bases from J, the gap between germline ends came to 14 bases. This CDR3 is built from 16 residues. In DNA, the CDR3 is TGTGCCAGCAGTTTAAGACCGGGACTTGCCACAGATACGCAGTATTTT. This encodes CASSLRPGLATDTQYF.

The chain is built from TRBV19 and TRBJ2-1; D is unresolved. The CDR3 runs to 14 residues. Germline V gene data show CDR1 as LNHDA and CDR2 as SQIVND (reference sequence). V was clipped by 8 bases and J by 4 bases, with 15 bases between them. This CDR3 reads CASHETSAYNEQFF. CDR3 coding DNA: TGTGCCAGTCACGAAACGTCTGCTTACAATGAGCAGTTCTTC.

This clonotype was seen more than once but under ten times. The CDR3 DNA reads TGTGCCAGCAGCTCGGGACTAGCGGGAGGGGCGAACACCGGGGAGCTGTTTTTT. Encoded protein: CASSSGLAGGANTGELFF. The V gene is TRBV7-3, the J gene TRBJ2-2, with 16 nucleotides matching TRBD2. Trimming took 4 bases from V and 0 from J; bases not matched to a gene: 2. The CDR3 totals 18 residues. Looked up from germline, CDR1 is SGHTA and CDR2 is FQGTGA.

At least ten counts were recorded for this clonotype. The chain has TRBV5-8 and TRBJ2-3, with TRBD2 identical over 12 bases. This CDR3 contains 17 residues. Looked up from germline, CDR1 is SGHTS and CDR2 is YDEGEE. Trimming cost V 4 bases and J 0 bases; bases outside gene matches: 6. The CDR3 DNA reads TGTGCCAGCAGCAAGCCGGGACTAGCGGGTAGCACAGATACGCAGTATTTT. It encodes CASSKPGLAGSTDTQYF.

This clonotype was counted at least ten times. This chain connects TRBV6-1 to TRBJ2-1; D is ambiguous. Trimming took 8 bases from V and 4 from J, leaving 15 bases between them. Germline V gives CDR1 MNHNS, CDR2 SASEGT. CDR3 length: 14 residues. This chain's CDR3 is CASAKERDYNEQFF. The CDR3, as DNA: TGTGCCAGCGCTAAGGAAAGGGATTACAATGAGCAGTTCTTC.

A remark on this clonotype: A read error may explain this, as a much larger clone is one base away. This rearrangement joins TRBV18 to TRBJ1-1; unclear D gene. The CDR3 has 14 residues. Germline assignment: CDR1 KGHSH and CDR2 LQKENI. CDR3 bases: TGTGCCAGCTCGGCCCCTGGGGTGAACACTGGAGCTTTCTTT. The encoded protein is CASSAPGVNTGAFF.

CDR3 DNA: TGTGCCAGCAAACTCGGGGGTTTGGACGCTTTCTTT. Translation: CASKLGGLDAFF. J is TRBJ1-1 and V is TRBV5-6; tentatively, D is TRBD1 (5 bases). The length of the CDR3 is 12 residues. V lost 6 bases to trimming and J lost 11 bases, with 17 bases between them. CDR1 SGHDT and CDR2 YYEEEE come from the germline V gene. The full variable domain, its missing parts supplied by reference TRBV5-6 and TRBJ1-1, is DAGVTQSPTHLIKTRGQQVTLRCSPKSGHDTVSWYQQALGQGPQFIFQYYEEEERQRGNFPDRFSGHQFPNYSSELNVNALLLGDSALYLCASKLGGLDAFFGQGTRLTVV.

This clonotype has at least ten counts. This chain connects TRBV20-1 to TRBJ1-1; D unresolved. CDR1 is DFQATT, CDR2 SNEGSKA, per germline (reference sequence). The CDR3 is 14 amino acids. V lost 1 base and J lost 0, with 9 bases in between. CDR3 bases: TGCAGTGCTAGAGGGGCCGCTCTGAACACTGAAGCTTTCTTT. The encoded protein is CSARGAALNTEAFF.

This clonotype was seen ten or more times. The J gene is TRBJ2-1, the V gene TRBV24-1; 11 nucleotides align to TRBD2. The germline V gene encodes CDR1 KGHDR and CDR2 SFDVKD. There are 21 residues in the CDR3. After removal of 3 bases from V and 0 bases from J, the junction contained 15 bases not matched to a gene. The CDR3 is CATSDPSGRLADKSSYNEQFF. CDR3 nucleotides: TGTGCCACCAGTGATCCTAGCGGGAGGCTGGCTGATAAGAGCTCCTACAATGAGCAGTTCTTC.

CDR3 residues: CAWEISTGMTEAFF. For the CDR3, the DNA is TGTGCCTGGGAGATTTCAACAGGGATGACTGAAGCTTTCTTT. The gene calls are TRBV30 and TRBJ1-1; possible D gene TRBD1, 6 bases. The CDR3 spans 14 residues. Germline loops: CDR1 GTSNPN, CDR2 SVGIG (reference sequence). V dropped 5 bases and J dropped 5 bases, with 18 bases sitting between them. The whole variable domain, remainder taken from reference TRBV30 and TRBJ1-1, is SQTIHQWPATLVQPVGSPLSLECTVEGTSNPNLYWYRQAAGRGLQLLFYSVGIGQISSEVPQNLSASRPQDRQFILSSKKLLLSDSGFYLCAWEISTGMTEAFFGQGTRLTVV.